The 12 T cell receptor beta chains reported below all come from one sample, sequenced in a study of cytomegalovirus exposure and HLA in healthy donors. Clones were sequenced by immunoSEQ multiplex PCR, and TCRdb holds only the in-frame ones, with some missing. Among approximately 88,000 clones, 96% were seen once, and the ten largest hold roughly 1.3%. Sequenced input: PBMCs. The receptors originated from a woman younger than 30 in good health and CMV-seronegative.

The V call is TRBV28, the J call TRBJ2-2, with 10 positions matching TRBD1. The ends lost 4 bases at V and 5 bases at J; junction bases unmatched: 4. Germline assignment: CDR1 MDHEN and CDR2 SYDVKM. The CDR3 covers 15 residues. The CDR3 loop is CASSSGTGETGELFF. The CDR3 DNA follows: TGTGCCAGCAGTTCCGGGACAGGGGAGACCGGGGAGCTGTTTTTT.

In DNA form, the CDR3 reads TGTGCCAGCAGTTTATCCTTTGGGGCGGATTCCCTAAACACCATATATTTT. Residues: CASSLSFGADSLNTIYF. The chain is built from TRBV28 and TRBJ1-3; D might be TRBD1 (5 bases). Trimming stripped 1 base from V and 6 bases from J, with 19 bases between. Germline values: CDR1 MDHEN, CDR2 SYDVKM. CDR3 length: 17 amino acids. The whole variable domain, remainder taken from reference TRBV28 and TRBJ1-3, is DVKVTQSSRYLVKRTGEKVFLECVQDMDHENMFWYRQDPGLGLRLIYFSYDVKMKEKGDIPEGYSVSREKKERFSLILESASTNQTSMYLCASSLSFGADSLNTIYFGEGSWLTVV.

The chain combines TRBV27 with TRBJ2-7; 8 bases are a match to TRBD1. The length of the CDR3 is 15 residues. The J segment lost 2 bases and the V segment lost 3 bases, leaving 6 bases of the junction unmatched. Germline CDR1 is MNHEY and CDR2 is SMNVEV (reference sequence). CDR3 in amino acids: CASSFSAGGPYEQYF. The CDR3 DNA reads TGTGCCAGCAGTTTCTCGGCAGGGGGCCCCTACGAGCAGTACTTC.

This chain links TRBV11-2 with TRBJ2-7, with 8 bases fitting TRBD2. Trimming removed 0 bases from V and 2 bases from J; junction bases left unmatched: 9. The CDR3 sequence is 17 residues long. The germline V gene has CDR1 SGHAT and CDR2 FQNNGV. CDR3 protein: CASSLDRGAGAAYEQYF. Here the CDR3 DNA reads TGTGCCAGCAGCTTAGATCGGGGAGCGGGAGCCGCCTACGAGCAGTACTTC.

The chain employs TRBV28 and TRBJ2-1; 9 bases are a match to TRBD1. Per the germline V gene, CDR1 is MDHEN and CDR2 is SYDVKM. The CDR3 spans 15 residues. With V trimmed by 6 bases and J by 8 bases, 11 bases remained unmatched. The CDR3 DNA follows: TGTGCCAGCAGACGGTGGGGGACAGGGAGCGATGAGCAGTTCTTC. Residues: CASRRWGTGSDEQFF.

The chain joins TRBV18 to TRBJ1-2; no firm D call. The germline CDR1 and CDR2 sequences are KGHSH and LQKENI. The V end lost 9 bases, the J end lost 1 base, and 9 bases lay between the germline ends. There are 12 residues in the CDR3. The CDR3 loop is CASPSSNYGYTF. CDR3 sequence (DNA): TGTGCCAGTCCATCGAGTAACTATGGCTACACCTTC.

Written as DNA, the CDR3 is TGCGCCAGCAGCCCAGGTTGGGACAGGGCGCACGAGCAGTACTTC. Amino acids: CASSPGWDRAHEQYF. The rearrangement links TRBV5-1 to TRBJ2-7; TRBD1 aligns across 9 bases. Germline V gene sequence: CDR1 SGHRS, CDR2 YFSETQ. J lost 5 bases, V lost 4 bases, and 10 bases had no gene match. The CDR3 runs to 15 residues.

The chain combines TRBV6-5 with TRBJ2-7; 8 bases align to TRBD2. The CDR3 extends over 15 amino acids. Germline loops: CDR1 MNHEY, CDR2 SVGAGI. With V trimmed by 5 bases and J by 0 bases, 6 bases remained unmatched. The chain's CDR3 is CASSHSGISSYEQYF. For the CDR3, the DNA is TGTGCCAGCAGTCATAGCGGGATAAGCTCCTACGAGCAGTACTTC.

This clone appeared a single time. The CDR3 DNA sequence: TGTGCCAGCAGCCCCTCCGGGACAGCCATGAACACTGAAGCTTTCTTT. It yields the protein CASSPSGTAMNTEAFF. The genes are TRBV11-2 and TRBJ1-1; the match to TRBD1 covers 7 bases. This CDR3 contains 16 residues. With V trimmed by 5 bases and J by 0 bases, 9 bases remained unmatched. Looked up from germline, CDR1 is SGHAT and CDR2 is FQNNGV.

The chain carries TRBV6-5 and TRBJ1-1, with D possibly being TRBD1 (6 bases). The V and J ends lost 4 bases and 0 bases respectively, with 12 bases between them. The CDR3 has 15 amino acids. Looked up from germline, CDR1 is MNHEY and CDR2 is SVGAGI. This CDR3 is CASSWTATMNTEAFF. The CDR3, as DNA: TGTGCCAGCAGTTGGACAGCCACCATGAACACTGAAGCTTTCTTT.

CDR3 sequence (DNA): TGTGCCAGCAGCTCCACCGCACAGACCGGTTCACCCCTCCACTTT. It encodes CASSSTAQTGSPLHF. The rearrangement links TRBV7-6 to TRBJ1-6; D is unresolved. V lost 4 bases and J 9 bases, leaving 16 bases between the germline ends. The CDR3 has 15 residues. From germline, CDR1 is SGHVS and CDR2 FNYEAQ.

The DNA of the CDR3 is TGTGCACCCCCGGCGGCTAATTCACCCCTCCACTTT. It translates to CAPPAANSPLHF. The chain combines TRBV27 with TRBJ1-6; no definite D call. The CDR3 runs to 12 residues. In germline, CDR1 is MNHEY, CDR2 SMNVEV (reference sequence).